The rows below give T cell receptor beta chains drawn from one sample of a study of vaccination effects on CD4 cells after COVID-19. The antigens of these receptors remain unknown. TCRdb's copy holds only in-frame clones and misses some; the assay was immunoSEQ multiplex PCR. The sample yields roughly 70,000 clones, more than 65% seen once. The specimen was CD4+ T cells from PBMCs cultured with HIV peptides, collected before COVID-19 vaccination. These receptors came from a human donor who had a prior SARS-CoV-2 infection. CDR3s include the opening cysteine and the closing phenylalanine or tryptophan. Each record gives: clone size, V gene, J gene, D gene, CDR3 DNA, CDR3 protein. The D gene is left open where the match is weak. The listing skips clone size in some rows; elsewhere it reads once, few, many or a size class.

>NA|TRBV2|TRBJ1-2|NA
TGTGCCAGCAGGACTAGGGGGGAGATGACTTATGGCTACACCTTC
CASRTRGEMTYGYTF
>NA|TRBV7-3|TRBJ2-1|NA
TGTGCCAGCAGCTTAGGGCTAGGGGTCTATGAGCAGTTCTTC
CASSLGLGVYEQFF
>once|TRBV6-5|TRBJ1-6|NA
TGTGCCAACTTAAGGCGCCTGCTCTATAATTCACCCCTCCACTTT
CANLRRLLYNSPLHF
>few|TRBV15|TRBJ2-1|TRBD2
TGTGCCACCCCGCCGGGAGGGTACGATGAGCAGTTCTTC
CATPPGGYDEQFF
>NA|TRBV10-3|TRBJ2-3|NA
TGTGCCATCAGTGGGGACGGGATGTCGAACACAGATACGCAGTATTTT
CAISGDGMSNTDTQYF
>NA|TRBV7-9|TRBJ2-1|TRBD2
TGTGCCAGCAGCTTATTTTCCGGGGGGGGCAATGAGCAGTTCTTC
CASSLFSGGGNEQFF
>NA|TRBV18|TRBJ2-3|NA
TGTGCCAGCTCCCCCATCGTGGGGGCGGCAGATACGCAGTATTTT
CASSPIVGAADTQYF
>NA|TRBV7-2|TRBJ2-3|NA
TGTGCCAGCAGCCCGGACTGGGGCGCAGATACGCAGTATTTT
CASSPDWGADTQYF
>few|TRBV3-1/TRBV3-2|TRBJ2-1|NA
TGTGCCAGCAGCCGCGAGGGGGGAGGAAGCTCCTACAATGAGCAGTTCTTC
CASSREGGGSSYNEQFF
>NA|TRBV7-2|TRBJ2-5|NA
TGTGCCAGCAGCTTAGGACAGACTCGAGAGACCCAGTACTTC
CASSLGQTRETQYF
>NA|TRBV18|TRBJ1-1|NA
TGTGCCAGCTCACTAACCCAGGCTAACACTGAAGCTTTCTTT
CASSLTQANTEAFF
>NA|TRBV5-1|TRBJ1-1|TRBD1
TGCGCCAGCAGTTTCGGGACAGTGAACACTGAAGCTTTCTTT
CASSFGTVNTEAFF
>NA|TRBV6-5|TRBJ1-2|NA
TGTGCCAGCAGTTCGGGATCCAACTATGGCTACACCTTC
CASSSGSNYGYTF
>NA|TRBV6-1|TRBJ2-7|NA
TGTGCCAGCAGTGAAGGCACAGCCCGAAAGCAGTACTTC
CASSEGTARKQYF
>NA|TRBV2|TRBJ2-2|TRBD1
TGTGCCAGCACTATGACAGGGGGAACCGGGGAGCTGTTTTTT
CASTMTGGTGELFF
>NA|TRBV7-2|TRBJ1-2|NA
TGTGCCAGCAGCTTAGCGTGGGAGGTTTCAGGCTACACCTTC
CASSLAWEVSGYTF
>NA|TRBV5-5|TRBJ2-7|NA
TGTGCCAGCAGCTTGGTCAGCGACCCACATTACTTC
CASSLVSDPHYF
>NA|TRBV7-9|TRBJ2-2|NA
TGTGCCAGCAGCTTTTTACAGGGCGACGCCGGGGAGCTGTTTTTT
CASSFLQGDAGELFF
>once|TRBV7-2|TRBJ2-2|NA
TGTGCCAGCAACAACAGGGGAGGTTCCGGGGAGCTGTTTTTT
CASNNRGGSGELFF
>NA|TRBV28|TRBJ2-2|NA
TGTGCCAGCAGTTTCGGCCCCGTTGGCGGGGAGCTGTTTTTT
CASSFGPVGGELFF
>NA|TRBV5-5|TRBJ2-2|NA
TGTGCCAGCAGCCTTCAGGGGACCCCGAACACCGGGGAGCTGTTTTTT
CASSLQGTPNTGELFF
>NA|TRBV4-2|TRBJ1-2|TRBD1
TGTGCCAGCAGCCTTTCACAGGGGGTCGACTATGGCTACACCTTC
CASSLSQGVDYGYTF
>NA|TRBV4-1|TRBJ2-1|NA
TGCGCCAGCAGCCAAGAATCGGGCCATAAGACACAGTTCTTC
CASSQESGHKTQFF
>NA|TRBV19|TRBJ2-2|TRBD1
TGTGCCAGTAGCAGTATACGTCTTCGGCACAGGGGTGGCACCGGGGAGCTGTTTTTT
CASSSIRLRHRGGTGELFF
>few|TRBV5-5|TRBJ2-5|NA
TGTGCCAGCAGCTTGGCCGGGACTCACCAAGAGACCCAGTACTTC
CASSLAGTHQETQYF
>few|TRBV3-1/TRBV3-2|TRBJ2-1|TRBD2
TGTGCCAGCAGCCAGACGGGGGGGCGACACAATGAGCAGTTCTTC
CASSQTGGRHNEQFF
>few|TRBV7-3|TRBJ2-2|TRBD2
TGTGCCAGCAGCATGGGGACTAGCGAGCTGTTTTTT
CASSMGTSELFF
>few|TRBV5-6|TRBJ2-3|NA
TGTGCCAGCAGCTTCTTGGGGACGAGCACAGATACGCAGTATTTT
CASSFLGTSTDTQYF
>NA|TRBV5-4|TRBJ2-5|TRBD2
TGTGCCAGCAGCCCCGGGACTAGTCCTGAGACCCAGTACTTC
CASSPGTSPETQYF
>many|TRBV9|TRBJ2-7|TRBD2
TGTGCCAGCAGCCCCTTCGGACTAGCGGGAGGAGGAGAGCAGTACTTC
CASSPFGLAGGGEQYF
>NA|TRBV11-2|TRBJ2-1|NA
TGTGCCAGCAGCCCCTTGAGGGGGGACTACAATGAGCAGTTCTTC
CASSPLRGDYNEQFF
>once|TRBV5-1|TRBJ2-5|NA
TGCGCCAGCAGCCAACAAGAGACCCAGTACTTC
CASSQQETQYF
>few|TRBV7-7|TRBJ2-2|TRBD2
TGTGCTAGCAGCCCACAGACTAGCGGACCAATGAACTACGCGAACACCGGGGAGCTGTTTTTT
CASSPQTSGPMNYANTGELFF
>few|TRBV4-3|TRBJ2-4|TRBD2
TGCGCCAGCAGCCAAGATGGGGGGGACATTCAGTACTTC
CASSQDGGDIQYF
>NA|TRBV7-3|TRBJ1-1|NA
TGTGCCAGCAGCTCCGGAGGGACCTCTGAAGCTTTCTTT
CASSSGGTSEAFF